The TCR beta chain under discussion was sequenced for a study of cytomegalovirus exposure and HLA in healthy donors. Repertoires were generated with immunoSEQ multiplex PCR, while TCRdb's copy carries only in-frame clones and drops some. There are about 130,000 clones in the sample; 70% to 85% occur only once, and roughly 27% lies in the top ten. The germline V gene encodes CDR1 SGHRS and CDR2 YFSETQ. CDR3 length: 14 residues. Trimming shortened V by 4 bases and J by 3 bases, and 13 bases separated the two germline ends. The genes are TRBV5-1 and TRBJ1-1, with D tentatively TRBD1 (5 bases). The sequenced sample consisted of PBMCs. This TCR derives from a man aged 25-40 years in good health and CMV-seropositive. Written as DNA, the CDR3 is TGCGCCAGCAGCCCTAAGGCGGGGGACACTGAAGCTTTCTTT. It yields the protein CASSPKAGDTEAFF. Based on the CDR3 plus reference TRBV5-1 and TRBJ1-1, the full variable domain is KAGVTQTPRYLIKTRGQQVTLSCSPISGHRSVSWYQQTPGQGLQFLFEYFSETQRNKGNFPGRFSGRQFSNSRSEMNVSTLELGDSALYLCASSPKAGDTEAFFGQGTRLTVV.